This T cell receptor beta chain was observed in a study of blood T cell repertoires in COVID-19. Study overall: Sites in the United States, Italy and Spain provided acute and convalescent COVID-19 samples. Sources were T cells, B-cell-depleted T cells, or PBMCs; the material itself was cDNA or gDNA.

Some clones are missing from TCRdb's copy, which holds only in-frame ones; the method was immunoSEQ multiplex PCR. Counted here are a few hundred thousand clones, around 85% occurring once; the ten biggest clones make up around 7.9%. CDR3 length: 16 amino acids. With V trimmed by 5 bases and J by 4 bases, 10 bases remained unmatched. Germline V gene sequence: CDR1 LNHDA, CDR2 SQIVND (reference sequence). Clinical history as reported by participants underpinned cohort assignment. The TCR originated in a woman aged 55-70 years who had recovered from COVID-19. Specimen: PBMCs or T cells enriched from blood (not recorded which). The rearrangement joins TRBV19 to TRBJ1-3; 8 positions agree with TRBD1. The CDR3 sequence is CASSYRTGKVGNTIYF. CDR3 bases: TGTGCCAGTAGTTACCGGACAGGGAAGGTCGGAAACACCATATATTTT.